The 5 T cell receptor beta chains reported below all come from one sample, sequenced in a study of neurological immune-mediated disorders (dated by TCRdb to the late 2010s). Library creation used 5' RACE. This sample was sequenced with an Illumina HiSeq 2500. TCRdb's own reprocessing of the public reads used fastp at Q25 and MiXCR and kept productive beta chains. When rows share a CDR3 protein, they turn into one entry using the most common DNA and genes. This sample has 30,000 or so distinct CDR3 sequences in its table, and approximately 4.1% of those were observed once. The top ten clones comprise 25% of the sample. Sequenced input: CD4+ T cells from blood. All receptors come from a woman between 40 and 55 years old in good health.

The table lists this clonotype with many counts. The chain joins TRBV20-1 to TRBJ1-1; D is uncertain. This CDR3 is built from 13 residues. Germline assignment: CDR1 DFQATT and CDR2 SNEGSKA (reference sequence). V was clipped by 3 bases and J by 0 bases, with 8 bases between them. CDR3 sequence reads: CSASWQVNTEAFF. In DNA form, the CDR3 reads TGCAGTGCTAGCTGGCAGGTGAACACTGAAGCTTTCTTT.

This clonotype was seen repeatedly, ten times or more. This sequence joins TRBV20-1 and TRBJ2-1; 10 bases are shared with TRBD2. Germline CDR1 DFQATT, CDR2 SNEGSKA (reference sequence). The CDR3 consists of 15 residues. J gave up 9 bases and V 4 bases, and 12 bases lay outside the gene matches. The CDR3 sequence is CSAKLAGLPFGEQFF. As DNA, the CDR3 is TGCAGTGCTAAACTAGCGGGGCTACCTTTCGGTGAGCAGTTCTTC.

This clonotype occurred many times. V gene TRBV10-3 combines with J gene TRBJ1-1; D remains unclear. From germline, CDR1 is ENHRY and CDR2 SYGVKD. Trimming took 5 bases from V and 5 from J, leaving 15 bases between them. The CDR3 runs to 14 residues. This chain's CDR3 is CAISIDRGRTEAFF. DNA of the CDR3: TGTGCCATCAGTATTGACCGGGGAAGAACTGAAGCTTTCTTT.

This clonotype has at least ten counts. The rearrangement links TRBV20-1 to TRBJ2-1, with 9 bases lining up with TRBD2. The germline V gene has CDR1 DFQATT and CDR2 SNEGSKA (reference sequence). The CDR3 has 12 amino acids. The CDR3 spells CRAGGSYNEQFF. CDR3 in DNA: TGCAGAGCGGGGGGCTCCTACAATGAGCAGTTCTTC.

This clonotype was counted many times. The V and J genes are TRBV20-1 and TRBJ1-1; no reliable D call. The CDR3 runs 13 residues. Trimming shortened V by 6 bases and J by 0 bases, and 11 bases separated the two germline ends. Germline CDR1 reads DFQATT; CDR2 reads SNEGSKA (reference sequence). For the CDR3, the DNA is TGCAGTGCCGGGCGGGGAGTGAACACTGAAGCTTTCTTT. Encoded protein: CSAGRGVNTEAFF.